This T cell receptor beta chain was recorded in a study of Graves' ophthalmopathy and Graves' hyperthyroidism. PBMCs came from 10 ml of fresh peripheral blood. RNA transcripts served as template for amplifying TCR beta CDR3 sequences. First-round RT-PCR relied on HTBI primers, and a second-round multiplex PCR came next. MiXCR, applied by TCRdb to the multiplex PCR reads, yields one record per CDR3 protein. This table holds around 340,000 distinct CDR3 sequences, roughly a sixth found once. This clonotype was picked up many times. Its cognate antigen is unknown. The CDR3 extends over 14 amino acids. CDR1 and CDR2 (germline): DFQATT, SNEGSKA (reference sequence). The V and J ends lost 6 bases and 4 bases respectively, with 18 bases between them. Overall study results and limits: Most expanded clonotypes from thyroid (those above 0.001 frequency) were also found in blood.

The chain is built from TRBV20-1 and TRBJ2-5; possible D gene TRBD2, 6 bases. Input material: peripheral blood. The receptor was derived from an adult man with Graves' ophthalmopathy. This chain's CDR3 is CSARDRRGTETQYF. The DNA for the CDR3 is TGCAGTGCAAGGGACCGGCGGGGCACAGAGACCCAGTACTTC.